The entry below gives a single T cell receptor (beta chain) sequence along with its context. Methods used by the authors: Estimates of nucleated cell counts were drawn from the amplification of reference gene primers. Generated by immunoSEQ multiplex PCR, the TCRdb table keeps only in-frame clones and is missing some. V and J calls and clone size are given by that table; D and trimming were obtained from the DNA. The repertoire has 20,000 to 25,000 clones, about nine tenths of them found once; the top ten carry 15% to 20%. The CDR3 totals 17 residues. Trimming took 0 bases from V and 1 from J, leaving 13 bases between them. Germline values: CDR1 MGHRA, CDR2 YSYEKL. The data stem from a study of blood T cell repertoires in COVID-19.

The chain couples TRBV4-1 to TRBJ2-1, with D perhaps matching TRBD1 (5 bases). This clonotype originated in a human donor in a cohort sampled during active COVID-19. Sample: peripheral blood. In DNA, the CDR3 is TGCGCCAGCAGCCAAGATAAGGACATGGGTTCCTACAATGAGCAGTTCTTC. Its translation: CASSQDKDMGSYNEQFF.